These 9 T cell receptor beta chains came from one sample sequenced in a study of CD8 T cells in ankylosing spondylitis (dated by TCRdb to 2016 to 2017). The method behind the library was 5' RACE. The instrument given in TCRdb is Illumina HiSeq 2500. TCRdb reworked the public reads: Q25 trimming with fastp, MiXCR clone assembly, productive beta chains retained. Records with the same CDR3 protein are collapsed into one entry carrying the most frequent genes and DNA. This sample comprises 100,000 to 150,000 distinct CDR3 sequences, roughly 8.8% of them detected only once. In total, the top ten clones hold about 3.6% of the sample. Input material: blood, either unsorted or a sorted T cell fraction (not recorded which). These receptors came from a male donor with ankylosing spondylitis or in good health (not recorded which).

This clonotype was seen at least ten times. The V call is TRBV20-1, the J call TRBJ2-1, with D tentatively TRBD1 or TRBD2 (6 bases each). The CDR3 is 15 residues long. Per the germline V gene, CDR1 is DFQATT and CDR2 is SNEGSKA (reference sequence). V was shortened by 5 bases and J by 5 bases, with 19 bases between the two germline ends. The DNA of the CDR3 is TGCAGTGCTCCTCGCCCGGGGGCCCTAAACAATGAGCAGTTCTTC. Translating it yields CSAPRPGALNNEQFF.

The rearrangement joins TRBV4-3 to TRBJ2-1, with 12 bases aligning to TRBD2. Germline values: CDR1 LGHNA, CDR2 YSLEER. This CDR3 comprises 17 residues. V was clipped by 4 bases and J by 7 bases; unmatched bases: 11. The CDR3 is CASSPGRASGRGNEQFF. In DNA form, the CDR3 reads TGCGCCAGCAGCCCCGGCCGAGCTAGCGGGAGGGGGAATGAGCAGTTCTTC.

A note on this clonotype: A much larger clone is a single base away; this may be a read error. V is TRBV20-1 and J is TRBJ2-1; TRBD2 matches at 9 bases. The germline V gene encodes CDR1 DFQATT and CDR2 SNEGSKA (reference sequence). This CDR3 is built from 17 residues. The CDR3 sequence: CSARRASGTISCNEQFF. For the CDR3, the DNA is TGCAGTGCTAGACGGGCTAGCGGGACCATATCCTGCAATGAGCAGTTCTTC.

This clonotype was observed a handful of times. V usage is TRBV5-5 and J usage is TRBJ2-7, with 9 bases fitting TRBD1. This CDR3 is 17 amino acids long. Germline V gene sequence: CDR1 SGHKS, CDR2 YYEKEE (reference sequence). V shed 3 bases and J 0 bases; nucleotides not matched to a gene: 10. The CDR3, as DNA: TGTGCCAGCAGCTCTATCAGGACAGGGGAAAACTCCTACGAGCAGTACTTC. Protein sequence: CASSSIRTGENSYEQYF.

The V and J genes are TRBV7-2 and TRBJ2-5; D remains unclear. V was cut by 2 bases and J by 2 bases, with 15 bases left in between. This CDR3 comprises 16 residues. In germline, CDR1 is SGHTA, CDR2 FQGNSA. CDR3 sequence: CASSLSPPGRQETQYF. For the CDR3, the DNA is TGTGCCAGCAGCTTAAGCCCACCAGGACGTCAAGAGACCCAGTACTTC.

In this sample, this clonotype turned up a few times. J is TRBJ1-1 and V is TRBV3-1, with no clear D. Germline V gives CDR1 LGHDT, CDR2 YNNKEL (reference sequence). This CDR3 is built from 16 residues. V gave up 1 base and J gave up 0 bases, with 12 bases separating them. The CDR3 is CASSQASLRVNTEAFF. The CDR3 region has the DNA TGTGCCAGCAGCCAAGCTAGTCTGCGGGTGAACACTGAAGCTTTCTTT.

This clonotype was detected only a few times. V and J are TRBV5-1 and TRBJ2-2, with 9 bases identical to TRBD2. Germline V gives CDR1 SGHRS, CDR2 YFSETQ. Losses at the gene ends were 3 bases for V and 1 base for J; bases not matched to a gene: 4. This CDR3 has 16 residues. Written as DNA, the CDR3 is TGCGCCAGCAGCTCCGGACTAGCGAGGAACACCGGGGAGCTGTTTTTT. This translates into CASSSGLARNTGELFF.

This clonotype was observed at least ten times. V and J are TRBV20-1 and TRBJ2-1; 9 bases agree with TRBD2. Germline V gene lookup returns CDR1 DFQATT and CDR2 SNEGSKA (reference sequence). The CDR3 length is 14 residues. V shed 2 bases, J shed 5 bases, and the junction held 4 bases outside the gene matches. CDR3 residues: CSARNLAGNNEQFF. CDR3 bases: TGCAGTGCTAGAAACCTAGCGGGGAACAATGAGCAGTTCTTC.

At least ten counts were recorded for this clonotype. This chain's CDR3 is CSARDPGLAGGLYEQYF. The DNA for the CDR3 is TGCAGTGCTAGAGATCCGGGACTAGCGGGAGGGCTCTACGAGCAGTACTTC. This chain links TRBV20-1 with TRBJ2-7; 16 nucleotides agree with TRBD2. Germline V gene lookup returns CDR1 DFQATT and CDR2 SNEGSKA (reference sequence). This CDR3 is 17 amino acids long. The ends lost 0 bases at V and 3 bases at J; junction bases unmatched: 5.